This T cell receptor (beta chain) emerged from a study of identical twins. Study conclusions and caveats: Insertions ran lower in abundant cord blood beta clonotypes, though not in memory repertoires.

This clonotype is categorized as medium-sized. What it binds is unknown. One entry per CDR3 protein, called by TCRdb with MiXCR from the 5' RACE reads. This sample has over 200,000 distinct CDR3 sequences, with less than 9.5% found just once. With 6 bases removed from V and 5 bases from J, the gap between germline ends came to 20 bases. Germline V gives CDR1 DFQATT, CDR2 SNEGSKA (reference sequence). The CDR3 loop spans 15 amino acids. Material for sequencing was memory (CD45RO+) T cells sorted from blood. This TCR was sampled from a woman between 18 and 29 years old in good health. This sequence joins TRBV20-1 and TRBJ2-1; weak D call: TRBD2 (6 bases). As DNA, the CDR3 is TGCAGTGCGAGGCCCTCTAAATCTAGCGACAATGAGCAGTTCTTC. Amino acid sequence: CSARPSKSSDNEQFF.